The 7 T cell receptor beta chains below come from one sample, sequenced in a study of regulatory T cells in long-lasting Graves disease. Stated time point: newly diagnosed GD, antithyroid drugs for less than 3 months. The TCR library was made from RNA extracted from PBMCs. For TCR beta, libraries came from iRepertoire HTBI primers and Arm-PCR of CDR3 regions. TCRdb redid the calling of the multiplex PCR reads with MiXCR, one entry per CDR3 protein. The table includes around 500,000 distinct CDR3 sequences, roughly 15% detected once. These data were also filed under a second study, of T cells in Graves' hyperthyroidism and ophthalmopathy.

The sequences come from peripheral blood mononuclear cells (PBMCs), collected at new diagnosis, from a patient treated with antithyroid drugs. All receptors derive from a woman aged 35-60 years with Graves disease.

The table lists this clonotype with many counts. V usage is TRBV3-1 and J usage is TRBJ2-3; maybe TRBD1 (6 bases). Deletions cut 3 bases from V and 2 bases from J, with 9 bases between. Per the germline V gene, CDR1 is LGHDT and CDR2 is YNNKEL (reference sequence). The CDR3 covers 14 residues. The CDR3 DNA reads TGTGCCAGCAGCCATGTGGGGGCCACAGATACGCAGTATTTT. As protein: CASSHVGATDTQYF.

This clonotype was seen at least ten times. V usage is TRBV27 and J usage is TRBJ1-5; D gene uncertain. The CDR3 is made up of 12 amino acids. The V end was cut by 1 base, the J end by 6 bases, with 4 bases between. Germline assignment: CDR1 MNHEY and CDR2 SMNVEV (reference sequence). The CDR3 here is CASSLFGQPQHF. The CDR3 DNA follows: TGTGCCAGCAGTTTATTCGGTCAGCCCCAGCATTTT.

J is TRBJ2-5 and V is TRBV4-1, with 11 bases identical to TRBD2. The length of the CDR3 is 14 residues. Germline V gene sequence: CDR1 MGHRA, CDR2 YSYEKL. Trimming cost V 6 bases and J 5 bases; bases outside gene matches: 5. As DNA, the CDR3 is TGCGCCAGCAGGTCACTAGCGGGGGAGGAGACCCAGTACTTC. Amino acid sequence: CASRSLAGEETQYF.

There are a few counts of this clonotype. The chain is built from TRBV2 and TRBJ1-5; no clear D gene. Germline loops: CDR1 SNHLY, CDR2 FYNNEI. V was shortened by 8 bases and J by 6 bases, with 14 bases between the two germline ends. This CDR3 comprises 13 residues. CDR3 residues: CASQLGASQPQHF. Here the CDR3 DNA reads TGTGCCAGCCAGTTGGGCGCCTCTCAGCCCCAGCATTTT.

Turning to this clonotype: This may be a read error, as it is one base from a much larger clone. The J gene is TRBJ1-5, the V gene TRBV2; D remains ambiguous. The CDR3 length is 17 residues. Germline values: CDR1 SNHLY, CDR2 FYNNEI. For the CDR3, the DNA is TGTACCAGCACCGAAATCCCCTTTGGAGCTAGCAATCAGCCCCAGCATTTT. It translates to CTSTEIPFGASNQPQHF.

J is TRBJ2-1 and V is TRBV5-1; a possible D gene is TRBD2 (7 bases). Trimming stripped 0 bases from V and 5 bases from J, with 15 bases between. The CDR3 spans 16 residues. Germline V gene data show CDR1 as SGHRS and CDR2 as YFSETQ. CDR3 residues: CASSLGTGGRNNEQFF. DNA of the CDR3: TGCGCCAGCAGCTTGGGGACGGGGGGCCGAAACAATGAGCAGTTCTTC.

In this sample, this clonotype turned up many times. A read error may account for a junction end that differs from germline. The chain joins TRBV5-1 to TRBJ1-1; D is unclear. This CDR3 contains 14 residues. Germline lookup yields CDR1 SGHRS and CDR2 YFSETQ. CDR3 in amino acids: CASSLGSMNTEAFF. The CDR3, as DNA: TGTGCCAGCAGCTTGGGTTCCATGAACACTGAAGCTTTCTTT.